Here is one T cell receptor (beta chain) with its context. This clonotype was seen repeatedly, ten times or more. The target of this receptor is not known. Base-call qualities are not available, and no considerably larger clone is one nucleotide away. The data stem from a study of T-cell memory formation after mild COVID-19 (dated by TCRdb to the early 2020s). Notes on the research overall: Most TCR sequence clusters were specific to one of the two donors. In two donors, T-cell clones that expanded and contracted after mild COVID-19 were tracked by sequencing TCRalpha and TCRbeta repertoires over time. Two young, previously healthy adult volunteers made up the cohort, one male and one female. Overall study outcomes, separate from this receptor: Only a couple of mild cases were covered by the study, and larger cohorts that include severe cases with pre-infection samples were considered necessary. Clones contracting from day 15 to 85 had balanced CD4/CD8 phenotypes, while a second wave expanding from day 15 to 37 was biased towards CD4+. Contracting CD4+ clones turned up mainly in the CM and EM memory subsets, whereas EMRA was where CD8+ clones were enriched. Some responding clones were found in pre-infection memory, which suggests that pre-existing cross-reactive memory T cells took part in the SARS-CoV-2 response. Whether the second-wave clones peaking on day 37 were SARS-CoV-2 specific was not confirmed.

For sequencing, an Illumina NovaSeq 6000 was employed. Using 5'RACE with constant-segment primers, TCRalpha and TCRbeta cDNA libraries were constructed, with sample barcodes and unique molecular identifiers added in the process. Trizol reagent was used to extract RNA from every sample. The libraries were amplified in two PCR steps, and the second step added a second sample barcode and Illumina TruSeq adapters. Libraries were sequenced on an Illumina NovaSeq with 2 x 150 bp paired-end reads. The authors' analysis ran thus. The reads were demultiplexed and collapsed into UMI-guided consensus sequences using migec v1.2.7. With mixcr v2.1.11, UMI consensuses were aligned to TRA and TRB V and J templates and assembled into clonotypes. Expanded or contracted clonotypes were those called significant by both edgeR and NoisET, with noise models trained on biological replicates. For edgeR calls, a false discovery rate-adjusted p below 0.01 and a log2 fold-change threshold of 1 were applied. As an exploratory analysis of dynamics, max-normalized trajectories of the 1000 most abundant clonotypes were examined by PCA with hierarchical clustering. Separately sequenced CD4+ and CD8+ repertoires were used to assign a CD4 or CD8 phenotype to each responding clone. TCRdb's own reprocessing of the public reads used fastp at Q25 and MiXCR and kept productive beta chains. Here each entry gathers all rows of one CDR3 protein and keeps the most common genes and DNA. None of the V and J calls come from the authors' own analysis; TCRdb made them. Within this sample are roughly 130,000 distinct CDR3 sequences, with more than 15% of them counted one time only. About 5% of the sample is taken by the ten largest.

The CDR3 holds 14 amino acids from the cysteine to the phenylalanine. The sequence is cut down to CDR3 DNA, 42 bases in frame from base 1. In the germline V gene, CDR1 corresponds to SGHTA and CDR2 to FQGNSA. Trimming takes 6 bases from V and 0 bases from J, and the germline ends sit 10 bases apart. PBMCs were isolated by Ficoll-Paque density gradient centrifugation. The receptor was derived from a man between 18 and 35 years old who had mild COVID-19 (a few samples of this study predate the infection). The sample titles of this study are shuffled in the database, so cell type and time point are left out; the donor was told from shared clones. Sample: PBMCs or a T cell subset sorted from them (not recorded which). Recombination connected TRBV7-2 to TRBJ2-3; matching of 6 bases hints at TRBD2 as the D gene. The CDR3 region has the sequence CASSLASSTDTQYF. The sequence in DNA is TGTGCCAGCAGTCTAGCGTCTAGCACAGATACGCAGTATTTT.